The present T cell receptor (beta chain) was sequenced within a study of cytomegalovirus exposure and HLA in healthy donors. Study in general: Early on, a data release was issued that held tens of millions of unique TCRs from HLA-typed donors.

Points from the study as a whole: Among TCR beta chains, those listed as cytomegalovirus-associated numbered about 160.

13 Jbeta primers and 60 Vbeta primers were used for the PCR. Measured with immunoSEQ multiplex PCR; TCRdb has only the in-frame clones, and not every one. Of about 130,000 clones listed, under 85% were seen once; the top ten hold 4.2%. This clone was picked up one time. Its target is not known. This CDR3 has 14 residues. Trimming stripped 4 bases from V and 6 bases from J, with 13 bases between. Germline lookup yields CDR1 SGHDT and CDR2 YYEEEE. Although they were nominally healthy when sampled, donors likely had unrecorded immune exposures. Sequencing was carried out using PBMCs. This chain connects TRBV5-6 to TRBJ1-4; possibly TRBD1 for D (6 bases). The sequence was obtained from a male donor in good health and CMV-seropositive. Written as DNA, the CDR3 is TGTGCCAGCAGCCCACAGGGAGGGGATGAAAAACTGTTTTTT. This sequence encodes CASSPQGGDEKLFF.